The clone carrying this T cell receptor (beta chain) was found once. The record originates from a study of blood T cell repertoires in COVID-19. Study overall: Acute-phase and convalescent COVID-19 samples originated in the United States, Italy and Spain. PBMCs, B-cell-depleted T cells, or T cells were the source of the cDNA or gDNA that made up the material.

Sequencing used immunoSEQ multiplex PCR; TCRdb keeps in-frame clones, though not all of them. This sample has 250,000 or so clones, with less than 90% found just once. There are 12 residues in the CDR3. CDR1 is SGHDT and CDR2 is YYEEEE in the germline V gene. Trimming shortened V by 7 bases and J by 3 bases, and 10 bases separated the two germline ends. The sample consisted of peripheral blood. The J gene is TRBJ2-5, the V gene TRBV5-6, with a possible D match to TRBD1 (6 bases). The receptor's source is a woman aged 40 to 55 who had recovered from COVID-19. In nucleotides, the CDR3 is TGTGCCAGCGGACAGTTAAAAGAGACCCAGTACTTC. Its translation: CASGQLKETQYF. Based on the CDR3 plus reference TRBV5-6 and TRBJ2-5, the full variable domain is DAGVTQSPTHLIKTRGQQVTLRCSPKSGHDTVSWYQQALGQGPQFIFQYYEEEERQRGNFPDRFSGHQFPNYSSELNVNALLLGDSALYLCASGQLKETQYFGPGTRLLVL.